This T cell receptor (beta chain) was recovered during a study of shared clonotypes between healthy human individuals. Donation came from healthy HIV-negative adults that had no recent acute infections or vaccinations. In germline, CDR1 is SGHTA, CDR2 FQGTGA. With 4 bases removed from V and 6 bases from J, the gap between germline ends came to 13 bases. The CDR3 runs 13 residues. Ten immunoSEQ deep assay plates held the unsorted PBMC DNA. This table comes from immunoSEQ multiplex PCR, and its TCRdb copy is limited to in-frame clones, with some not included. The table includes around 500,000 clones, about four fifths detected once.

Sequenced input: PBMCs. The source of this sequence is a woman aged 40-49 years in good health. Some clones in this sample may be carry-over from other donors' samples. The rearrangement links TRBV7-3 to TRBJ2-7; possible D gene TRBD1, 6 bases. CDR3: CASSSNRAGEQYF. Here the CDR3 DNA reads TGTGCCAGCAGCTCGAACAGGGCGGGCGAGCAGTACTTC.